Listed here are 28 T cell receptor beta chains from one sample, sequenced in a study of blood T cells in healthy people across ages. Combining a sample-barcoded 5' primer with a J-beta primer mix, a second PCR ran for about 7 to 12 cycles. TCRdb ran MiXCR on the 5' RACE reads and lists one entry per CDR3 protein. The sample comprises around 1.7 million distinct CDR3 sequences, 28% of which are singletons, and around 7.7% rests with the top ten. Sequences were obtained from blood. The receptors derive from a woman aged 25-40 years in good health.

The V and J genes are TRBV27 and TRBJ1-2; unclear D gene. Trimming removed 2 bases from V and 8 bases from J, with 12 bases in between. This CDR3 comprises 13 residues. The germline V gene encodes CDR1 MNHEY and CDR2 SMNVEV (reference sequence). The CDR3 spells CASSLSSQSGYTF. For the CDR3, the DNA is TGTGCCAGCAGTTTAAGTAGCCAGTCGGGCTACACCTTC.

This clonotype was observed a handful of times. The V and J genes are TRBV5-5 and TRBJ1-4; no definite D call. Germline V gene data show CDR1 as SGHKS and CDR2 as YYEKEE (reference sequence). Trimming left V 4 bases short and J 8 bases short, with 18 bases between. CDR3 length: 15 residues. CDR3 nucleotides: TGTGCCAGCAGCATGGACGGCACGGAAGGGGAAAAACTGTTTTTT. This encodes CASSMDGTEGEKLFF.

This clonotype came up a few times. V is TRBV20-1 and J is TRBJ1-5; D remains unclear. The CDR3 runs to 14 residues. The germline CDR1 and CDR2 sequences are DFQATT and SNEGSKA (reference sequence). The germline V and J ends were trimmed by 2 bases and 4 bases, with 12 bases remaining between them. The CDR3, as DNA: TGCAGTGCTAGAAAGGGAAGACCGAATCAGCCCCAGCATTTT. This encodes CSARKGRPNQPQHF.

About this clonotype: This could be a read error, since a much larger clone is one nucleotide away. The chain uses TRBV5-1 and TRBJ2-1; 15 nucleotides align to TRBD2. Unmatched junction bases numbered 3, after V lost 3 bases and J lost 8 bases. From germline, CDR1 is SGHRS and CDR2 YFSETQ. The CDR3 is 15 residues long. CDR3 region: CASSSGTSGGYEQFF. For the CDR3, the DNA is TGCGCCAGCAGCTCCGGGACTAGCGGGGGGTATGAGCAGTTCTTC.

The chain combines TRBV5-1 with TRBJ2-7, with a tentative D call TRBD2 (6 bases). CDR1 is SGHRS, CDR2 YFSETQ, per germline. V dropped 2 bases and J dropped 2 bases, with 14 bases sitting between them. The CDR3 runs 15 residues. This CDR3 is CASSLVGGSTYEQYF. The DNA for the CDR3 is TGCGCCAGCAGCTTAGTCGGGGGATCTACCTACGAGCAGTACTTC.

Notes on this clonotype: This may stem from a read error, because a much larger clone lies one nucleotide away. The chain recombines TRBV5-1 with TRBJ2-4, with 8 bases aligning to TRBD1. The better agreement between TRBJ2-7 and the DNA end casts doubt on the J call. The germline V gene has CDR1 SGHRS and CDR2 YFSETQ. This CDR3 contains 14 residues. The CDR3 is CANSLGRGLYEQYF. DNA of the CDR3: TGCGCCAACAGCTTGGGCAGGGGGCTGTACGAGCAGTACTTC.

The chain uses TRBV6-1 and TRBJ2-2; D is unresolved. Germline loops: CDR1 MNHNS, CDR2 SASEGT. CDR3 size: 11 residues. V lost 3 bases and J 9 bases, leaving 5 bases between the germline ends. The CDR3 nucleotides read TGTGCCAGCAGTGATACCAGGGAGCTGTTTTTT. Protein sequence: CASSDTRELFF.

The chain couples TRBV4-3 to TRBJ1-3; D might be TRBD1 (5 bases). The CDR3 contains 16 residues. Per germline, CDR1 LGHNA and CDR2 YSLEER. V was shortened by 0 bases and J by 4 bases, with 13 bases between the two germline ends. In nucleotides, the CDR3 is TGCGCCAGCAGCCAAGAGGTCCAGGGCGGAGGAAACACCATATATTTT. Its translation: CASSQEVQGGGNTIYF.

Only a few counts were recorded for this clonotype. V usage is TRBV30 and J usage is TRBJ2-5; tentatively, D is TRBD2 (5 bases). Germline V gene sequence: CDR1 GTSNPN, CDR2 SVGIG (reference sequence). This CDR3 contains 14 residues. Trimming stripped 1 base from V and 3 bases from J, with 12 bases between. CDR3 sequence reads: CAWSEGAVEETQYF. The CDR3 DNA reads TGTGCCTGGAGTGAAGGAGCGGTGGAAGAGACCCAGTACTTC.

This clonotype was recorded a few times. The CDR3 here is CSAMGPSQDTEAFF. In nucleotides, the CDR3 is TGCAGTGCTATGGGCCCGTCCCAGGACACTGAAGCTTTCTTT. The J gene is TRBJ1-1, the V gene TRBV20-1; D remains ambiguous. Germline lookup yields CDR1 DFQATT and CDR2 SNEGSKA (reference sequence). The CDR3 is made up of 14 amino acids. Trimming pared 4 bases from V and 3 bases from J, leaving 15 bases between.

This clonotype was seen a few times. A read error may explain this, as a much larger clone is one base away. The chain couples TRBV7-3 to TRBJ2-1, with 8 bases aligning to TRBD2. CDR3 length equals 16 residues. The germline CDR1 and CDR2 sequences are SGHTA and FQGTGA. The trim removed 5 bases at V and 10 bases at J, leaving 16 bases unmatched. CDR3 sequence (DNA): TGTGCCAGCAGCCCAACTCGGAGCGGGGGCAGAGGGGAGCAGTTCTTC. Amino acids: CASSPTRSGGRGEQFF.

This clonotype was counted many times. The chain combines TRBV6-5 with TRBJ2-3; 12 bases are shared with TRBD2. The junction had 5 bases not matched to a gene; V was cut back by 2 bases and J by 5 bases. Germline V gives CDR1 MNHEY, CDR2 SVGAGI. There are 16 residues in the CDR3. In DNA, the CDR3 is TGTGCCAGCAGTTACCGACTAGCGGGAGTTCAAGATACGCAGTATTTT. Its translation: CASSYRLAGVQDTQYF.

The CDR3 nucleotides are TGTGCCAGCAGTTCCCGGGGGCGATTGAGTGATTGGACTGAAGCTTTCTTT. Translated, it gives CASSSRGRLSDWTEAFF. The V call is TRBV6-6, the J call TRBJ1-1; possible D gene TRBD1, 6 bases. Germline CDR1 is MNHNY and CDR2 is SVGAGI (reference sequence). The CDR3 has 17 amino acids. V lost 4 bases and J lost 5, with 23 bases in between.

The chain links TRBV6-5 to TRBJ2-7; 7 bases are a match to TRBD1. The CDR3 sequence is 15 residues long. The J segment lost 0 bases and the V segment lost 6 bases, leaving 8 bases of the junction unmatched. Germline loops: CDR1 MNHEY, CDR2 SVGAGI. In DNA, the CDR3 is TGTGCCAGCAGGCCGGGCAGGACAGGCTCCTACGAGCAGTACTTC. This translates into CASRPGRTGSYEQYF.

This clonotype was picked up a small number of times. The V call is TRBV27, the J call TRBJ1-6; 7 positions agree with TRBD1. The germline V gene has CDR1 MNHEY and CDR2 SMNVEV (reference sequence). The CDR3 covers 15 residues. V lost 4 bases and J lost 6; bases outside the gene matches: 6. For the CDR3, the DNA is TGTGCCAGCAGTTATAAACGGGACAGTAATTCACCCCTCCACTTT. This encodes CASSYKRDSNSPLHF.

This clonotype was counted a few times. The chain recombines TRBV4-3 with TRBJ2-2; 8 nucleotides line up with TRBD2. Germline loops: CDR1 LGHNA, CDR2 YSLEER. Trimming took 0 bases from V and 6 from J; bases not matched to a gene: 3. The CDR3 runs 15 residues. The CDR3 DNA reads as TGCGCCAGCAGCCAAGAAGGCGGGGGGCCCGGGGAGCTGTTTTTT. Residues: CASSQEGGGPGELFF.

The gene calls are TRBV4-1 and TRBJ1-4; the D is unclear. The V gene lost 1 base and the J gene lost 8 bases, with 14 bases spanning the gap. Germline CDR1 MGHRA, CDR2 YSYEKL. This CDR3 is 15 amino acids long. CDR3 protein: CASSQARSTGEKLFF. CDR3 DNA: TGCGCCAGCAGCCAAGCTCGGTCGACTGGCGAAAAACTGTTTTTT.

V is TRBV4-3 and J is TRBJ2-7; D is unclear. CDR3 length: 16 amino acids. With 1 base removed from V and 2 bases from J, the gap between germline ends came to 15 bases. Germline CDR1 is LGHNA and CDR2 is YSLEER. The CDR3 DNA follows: TGCGCCAGCAGCCAAGGCGGCACACTAAGCCCCTACGAGCAGTACTTC. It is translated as CASSQGGTLSPYEQYF.

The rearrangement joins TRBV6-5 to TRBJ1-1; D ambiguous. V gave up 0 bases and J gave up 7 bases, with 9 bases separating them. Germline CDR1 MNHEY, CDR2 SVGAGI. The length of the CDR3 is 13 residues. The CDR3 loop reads CASSYSMGGEAFF. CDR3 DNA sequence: TGTGCCAGCAGTTACTCGATGGGCGGTGAAGCTTTCTTT.

The CDR3 DNA sequence: TGCGCCAGCAAGATGTGGGCAACTAATGAAAAACTGTTTTTT. The encoded protein is CASKMWATNEKLFF. The chain links TRBV5-1 to TRBJ1-4; no clear D. The CDR3 covers 14 residues. CDR1 is SGHRS and CDR2 is YFSETQ in the germline V gene. Trimming removed 6 bases from V and 0 bases from J, with 9 bases in between.

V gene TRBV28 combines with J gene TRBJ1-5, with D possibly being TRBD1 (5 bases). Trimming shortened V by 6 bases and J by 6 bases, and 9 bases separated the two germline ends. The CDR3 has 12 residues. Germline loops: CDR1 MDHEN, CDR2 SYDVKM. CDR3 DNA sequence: TGTGCCAGCAGGATACAGGCTCAGCCCCAGCATTTT. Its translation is CASRIQAQPQHF.

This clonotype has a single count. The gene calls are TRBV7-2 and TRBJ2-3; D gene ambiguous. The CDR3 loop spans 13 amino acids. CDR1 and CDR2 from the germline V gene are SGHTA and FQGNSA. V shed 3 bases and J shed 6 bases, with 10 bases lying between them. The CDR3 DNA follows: TGTGCCAGCAGCTTCGAGGTGGCGGATACGCAGTATTTT. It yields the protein CASSFEVADTQYF.

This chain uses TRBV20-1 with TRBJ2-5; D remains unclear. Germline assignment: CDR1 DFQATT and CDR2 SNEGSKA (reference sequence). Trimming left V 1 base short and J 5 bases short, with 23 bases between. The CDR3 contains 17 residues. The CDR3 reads CSARGGFAVRLTETQYF. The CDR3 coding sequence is TGCAGTGCTAGAGGGGGATTCGCAGTGAGGTTGACGGAGACCCAGTACTTC.

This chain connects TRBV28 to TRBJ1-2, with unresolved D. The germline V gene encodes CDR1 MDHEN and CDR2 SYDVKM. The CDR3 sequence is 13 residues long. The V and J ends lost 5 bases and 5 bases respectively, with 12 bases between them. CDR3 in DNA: TGTGCCAGCAGTCCTCCCCCTGGTTATGGCTACACCTTC. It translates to CASSPPPGYGYTF.

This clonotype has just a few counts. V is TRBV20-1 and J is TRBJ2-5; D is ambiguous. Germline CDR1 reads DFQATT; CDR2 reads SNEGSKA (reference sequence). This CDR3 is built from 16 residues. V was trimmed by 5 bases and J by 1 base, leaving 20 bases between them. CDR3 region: CSAPRASVGFQETQYF. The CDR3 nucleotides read TGCAGTGCTCCCCGGGCGAGCGTGGGTTTCCAAGAGACCCAGTACTTC.

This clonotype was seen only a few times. CDR3 sequence: CASSYSKGGIYGYTF. The DNA for the CDR3 is TGTGCCAGCAGTTACTCGAAAGGGGGGATCTATGGCTACACCTTC. The V gene is TRBV6-6, the J gene TRBJ1-2, with D maybe TRBD1 (6 bases). CDR1 is MNHNY and CDR2 is SVGAGI in the germline V gene (reference sequence). V dropped 0 bases and J dropped 4 bases, with 12 bases sitting between them. CDR3 size: 15 residues.

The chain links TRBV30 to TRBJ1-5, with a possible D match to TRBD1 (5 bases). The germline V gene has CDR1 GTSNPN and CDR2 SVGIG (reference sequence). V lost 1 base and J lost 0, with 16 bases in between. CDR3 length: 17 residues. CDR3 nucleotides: TGTGCCTGGAGTGGGTGGTTAACAACAGGTAGCAATCAGCCCCAGCATTTT. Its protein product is CAWSGWLTTGSNQPQHF.

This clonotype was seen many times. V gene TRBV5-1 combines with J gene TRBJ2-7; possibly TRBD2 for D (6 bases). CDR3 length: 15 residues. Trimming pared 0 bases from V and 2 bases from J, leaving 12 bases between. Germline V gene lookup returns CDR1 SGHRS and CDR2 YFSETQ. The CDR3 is CASSLAYGGTYEQYF. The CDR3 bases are TGCGCCAGCAGCTTGGCCTACGGGGGAACCTACGAGCAGTACTTC.